This passage covers 27 T cell receptor beta chains from one sample sequenced in a study of shared clonotypes between healthy human individuals (TCRdb year 2020). Library creation used the immunoSEQ multiplex PCR assay. TCRdb stores this immuneACCESS table with in-frame sequences only. Part of the clones is absent; in the studies checked, under half of the shortfall reflects unresolved V genes, and no reason is known for the rest. The sample yields roughly 1,500,000 clones; 95% to 99% were counted once. The ten largest make up roughly 0.4% of the sample. The sample taken for sequencing was naive CD4+ T cells sorted from blood. Per the publication, the cell subset or site label means: CD45RA+ positively selected. These receptors were obtained from a young man in good health.

The chain recombines TRBV19 with TRBJ1-4, with 7 bases matching TRBD1. Germline loops: CDR1 LNHDA, CDR2 SQIVND (reference sequence). This CDR3 region has 12 residues. V was pared by 3 bases and J by 14 bases, with 6 bases of the junction left unmatched. The CDR3 nucleotides read TGTGCCAGTAGTATCCTCCGGGACAGTCTGTTTTTT. It encodes CASSILRDSLFF.

This sequence joins TRBV6-5 and TRBJ2-7; 7 bases fit TRBD2. The germline V gene encodes CDR1 MNHEY and CDR2 SVGAGI. Trimming took 0 bases from V and 3 from J; bases not matched to a gene: 5. The CDR3 length is 15 residues. The DNA of the CDR3 is TGTGCCAGCAGTTACTCCGAACTAGCGAACTACGAGCAGTACTTC. It encodes CASSYSELANYEQYF.

The CDR3 loop reads CASSLGQDLYNEQFF. CDR3 DNA: TGTGCCAGCAGCCTGGGACAGGACCTCTACAATGAGCAGTTCTTC. The chain employs TRBV5-4 and TRBJ2-1; 8 bases match TRBD1. Per the germline V gene, CDR1 is SGHNT and CDR2 is YYREEE (reference sequence). Trimming cost V 4 bases and J 3 bases; bases outside gene matches: 6. The CDR3 loop spans 15 amino acids.

The V gene is TRBV5-4, the J gene TRBJ2-3, with 7 bases aligning to TRBD1. Germline lookup yields CDR1 SGHNT and CDR2 YYREEE (reference sequence). With 3 bases clipped from V and 6 bases from J, the junction kept 7 bases outside the gene matches. There are 14 residues in the CDR3. DNA for the CDR3: TGTGCCAGCAGCTGGGACAGTTTGTTGGATACGCAGTATTTT. Protein sequence: CASSWDSLLDTQYF.

With regard to this clone: Other DNA sequences in the same sample also yield this CDR3. This chain links TRBV5-1 with TRBJ2-3, with TRBD2 identical over 12 bases. CDR1 SGHRS and CDR2 YFSETQ come from the germline V gene. The junction had 5 bases not matched to a gene; V was cut back by 5 bases and J by 1 base. CDR3 length equals 16 residues. The CDR3 protein is CASSLTSGSGTDTQYF. Written as DNA, the CDR3 is TGCGCCAGCAGTTTGACTAGCGGGAGTGGCACAGATACGCAGTATTTT.

CDR3 protein: CASSATSGRGELFF. Written as DNA, the CDR3 is TGTGCCAGCAGTGCGACTAGCGGACGCGGGGAGCTGTTTTTT. The chain carries TRBV28 and TRBJ2-2, with 9 bases fitting TRBD2. Trimming took 5 bases from V and 7 from J; bases not matched to a gene: 5. The CDR3 spans 14 residues. The germline CDR1 and CDR2 sequences are MDHEN and SYDVKM.

Concerning this clone: Other DNA sequences from this sample encode an identical CDR3 as well. This chain joins TRBV11-3 and TRBJ2-1, with TRBD2 as a possible D gene (5 bases). Germline lookup yields CDR1 SGHNT and CDR2 YENEEA. The ends were cut back, 5 bases at V and 0 bases at J, with 11 bases in the middle. The CDR3 is made up of 15 amino acids. CDR3 residues: CASSPRGSSYNEQFF. The CDR3 DNA reads as TGTGCCAGCAGCCCCCGGGGATCCTCCTACAATGAGCAGTTCTTC.

This chain links TRBV18 with TRBJ2-1, with D perhaps matching TRBD2 (6 bases). The CDR3 totals 16 residues. Germline V gives CDR1 KGHSH, CDR2 LQKENI. Trimming left V 0 bases short and J 0 bases short, with 9 bases between. The DNA for the CDR3 is TGTGCCAGCTCACCACCCGCACTAGCCTCCTACAATGAGCAGTTCTTC. Translation: CASSPPALASYNEQFF.

The chain recombines TRBV28 with TRBJ2-3; possibly TRBD1 or TRBD2 for D (5 bases each). In germline, CDR1 is MDHEN, CDR2 SYDVKM. Trimming took off 3 bases at V and 6 bases at J, with 19 bases between the two ends. This CDR3 is 16 amino acids long. The CDR3 sequence is CASSLWGRGSGDTQYF. Written as DNA, the CDR3 is TGTGCCAGCAGTTTGTGGGGACGGGGATCGGGGGATACGCAGTATTTT.

The V gene is TRBV29-1, the J gene TRBJ2-1; 9 bases map to TRBD1. CDR1 and CDR2 from the germline V gene are SQVTM and ANQGSEA. Trimming took 6 bases from V and 8 from J; bases not matched to a gene: 2. The CDR3 runs to 11 residues. The CDR3 reads CSVGTGHEQFF. The CDR3 bases are TGCAGCGTGGGGACAGGGCATGAGCAGTTCTTC.

In this sample, this clone turned up once. V is TRBV5-1 and J is TRBJ2-7; 7 nucleotides line up with TRBD1. The ends lost 4 bases at V and 0 bases at J; junction bases unmatched: 13. The germline gives CDR1 SGHRS, CDR2 YFSETQ. The CDR3 totals 17 residues. For the CDR3, the DNA is TGCGCCAGCAGCCGCCCTCTTTCCGACAGGGACTCCTACGAGCAGTACTTC. Protein sequence: CASSRPLSDRDSYEQYF.

This chain uses TRBV28 with TRBJ1-5, with 10 bases lining up with TRBD1. CDR1 is MDHEN and CDR2 is SYDVKM in the germline V gene. V was pared by 7 bases and J by 5 bases, with 5 bases of the junction left unmatched. The CDR3 is made up of 14 amino acids. The CDR3 protein is CASTPTGGYQPQHF. The CDR3 DNA follows: TGTGCCAGCACGCCGACAGGGGGCTATCAGCCCCAGCATTTT.

The genes are TRBV19 and TRBJ1-5; TRBD1 aligns across 8 bases. The junction had 7 bases not matched to a gene; V was cut back by 3 bases and J by 0 bases. The CDR3 has 17 residues. Per germline, CDR1 LNHDA and CDR2 SQIVND (reference sequence). CDR3 coding DNA: TGTGCCAGTAGTATCAGACAGGGGCTGTCTAGCAATCAGCCCCAGCATTTT. Its translation is CASSIRQGLSSNQPQHF.

This chain links TRBV2 with TRBJ1-1, with D hard to call. V was trimmed by 1 base and J by 0 bases, leaving 3 bases between them. Germline assignment: CDR1 SNHLY and CDR2 FYNNEI. This CDR3 is 13 amino acids long. This CDR3 reads CASSEELNTEAFF. The CDR3, as DNA: TGTGCCAGCAGTGAAGAATTGAACACTGAAGCTTTCTTT.

The chain joins TRBV18 to TRBJ2-5; no reliable D call. The CDR3 totals 17 residues. V shed 5 bases and J shed 2 bases, with 21 bases lying between them. The germline CDR1 and CDR2 sequences are KGHSH and LQKENI. The CDR3 DNA reads as TGTGCCAGCTCAAGGCCTTGGGTCGGCAGTGGGCAAGAGACCCAGTACTTC. This codes for CASSRPWVGSGQETQYF.

The chain carries TRBV15 and TRBJ2-7; 11 nucleotides align to TRBD2. The CDR3 loop spans 19 amino acids. CDR1 is LNHNV, CDR2 YYDKDF, per germline (reference sequence). The J segment lost 3 bases and the V segment lost 3 bases, leaving 16 bases of the junction unmatched. The CDR3 region is CATSSLRRGRLAGNYEQYF. The CDR3 DNA is TGTGCCACCAGCAGTCTCCGACGGGGGCGACTAGCGGGGAACTACGAGCAGTACTTC.

This chain joins TRBV18 and TRBJ1-1; D may be TRBD1 (6 bases). V lost 5 bases, J lost 7 bases, and 14 bases lay in between. There are 13 residues in the CDR3. Germline CDR1 and CDR2: KGHSH and LQKENI. CDR3 sequence reads: CASSKTRDIEAFF. CDR3 DNA sequence: TGTGCCAGCTCAAAGACCCGGGACATTGAAGCTTTCTTT.

V and J are TRBV11-2 and TRBJ2-7, with TRBD2 identical over 10 bases. Per germline, CDR1 SGHAT and CDR2 FQNNGV. The V and J ends lost 3 bases and 2 bases, in that order; junction bases with no gene match: 7. This CDR3 contains 16 residues. CDR3 in amino acids: CASSLDSGRITYEQYF. The CDR3 DNA sequence: TGTGCCAGCAGCTTGGATAGCGGGAGGATCACCTACGAGCAGTACTTC. Complete variable domain (other parts from reference TRBV11-2 and TRBJ2-7): EAGVAQSPRYKIIEKRQSVAFWCNPISGHATLYWYQQILGQGPKLLIQFQNNGVVDDSQLPKDRFSAERLKGVDSTLKIQPAKLEDSAVYLCASSLDSGRITYEQYFGPGTRLTVT.

The gene calls are TRBV27 and TRBJ2-7, with D perhaps matching TRBD2 (6 bases). The V end was cut by 5 bases, the J end by 3 bases, with 20 bases between. CDR3 size: 16 residues. Germline CDR1 MNHEY, CDR2 SMNVEV (reference sequence). CDR3: CASSQELSRGFYEQYF. The CDR3 DNA reads TGTGCCAGCAGTCAAGAACTTTCGCGGGGATTCTACGAGCAGTACTTC.

This chain connects TRBV5-4 to TRBJ2-5; TRBD1 is a possible D gene (5 bases). Germline V gene sequence: CDR1 SGHNT, CDR2 YYREEE (reference sequence). The CDR3 extends over 13 amino acids. V gave up 2 bases and J gave up 5 bases, with 10 bases separating them. The CDR3 DNA follows: TGTGCCAGCAGCTTCCACTGGGGCGAGACCCAGTACTTC. Translation: CASSFHWGETQYF.

The J gene is TRBJ2-1, the V gene TRBV11-3, with 8 bases aligning to TRBD2. Germline V gene lookup returns CDR1 SGHNT and CDR2 YENEEA. The CDR3 length is 17 residues. V shed 3 bases and J 4 bases; nucleotides not matched to a gene: 11. CDR3 residues: CASSFTPTSGGYNEQFF. The CDR3 region has the DNA TGTGCCAGCAGCTTTACCCCAACTAGCGGAGGGTACAATGAGCAGTTCTTC.

This rearrangement joins TRBV6-1 to TRBJ2-7, with 13 bases lining up with TRBD2. Trimming removed 8 bases from V and 3 bases from J; junction bases left unmatched: 7. CDR1 and CDR2 (germline): MNHNS, SASEGT. This CDR3 comprises 15 residues. The CDR3 spells CASVGLAGAFYEQYF. The CDR3, as DNA: TGTGCCAGCGTCGGACTAGCGGGAGCATTCTACGAGCAGTACTTC.

V is TRBV4-3 and J is TRBJ2-7; the match to TRBD1 covers 7 bases. Germline CDR1 reads LGHNA; CDR2 reads YSLEER. The CDR3 sequence is 14 residues long. V lost 5 bases and J lost 0; bases outside the gene matches: 4. The CDR3 coding sequence is TGCGCCAGCAGCTTGGGGACAGCCTCCTACGAGCAGTACTTC. Translated: CASSLGTASYEQYF.

This clone has only a few counts. The V gene is TRBV11-2, the J gene TRBJ1-2; no definite D call. The CDR3 sequence is 12 residues long. Germline CDR1 and CDR2: SGHAT and FQNNGV. V lost 5 bases, J lost 6 bases, and 10 bases lay in between. CDR3 residues: CASSLNWDGYTF. The CDR3 DNA sequence: TGTGCCAGCAGCCTCAACTGGGATGGCTACACCTTC.

This sequence joins TRBV5-1 and TRBJ1-2; D gene ambiguous. CDR3 length: 15 residues. Trimming left V 0 bases short and J 2 bases short, with 11 bases between. In germline, CDR1 is SGHRS, CDR2 YFSETQ. The CDR3 spells CASSLAGDGNYGYTF. The CDR3 DNA reads as TGCGCCAGCAGCTTGGCCGGTGACGGAAACTATGGCTACACCTTC. Looking up the rest from reference TRBV5-1 and TRBJ1-2 gives the full variable domain: KAGVTQTPRYLIKTRGQQVTLSCSPISGHRSVSWYQQTPGQGLQFLFEYFSETQRNKGNFPGRFSGRQFSNSRSEMNVSTLELGDSALYLCASSLAGDGNYGYTFGSGTRLTVV.

The chain combines TRBV10-3 with TRBJ2-7, with 9 bases that match TRBD2. Germline V gene lookup returns CDR1 ENHRY and CDR2 SYGVKD. This CDR3 has 15 residues. Trimming removed 0 bases from V and 4 bases from J; junction bases left unmatched: 4. The CDR3 bases are TGTGCCATCAGTGAGTCATTCCTAGCGGGATACGAGCAGTACTTC. Translation: CAISESFLAGYEQYF.

V usage is TRBV10-3 and J usage is TRBJ2-3; 7 bases are shared with TRBD1. Trimming cost V 10 bases and J 0 bases; bases outside gene matches: 4. The germline V gene encodes CDR1 ENHRY and CDR2 SYGVKD. This CDR3 region has 13 residues. Written as DNA, the CDR3 is TGTGCCAGCGGACAGGTTAGCACAGATACGCAGTATTTT. Protein sequence: CASGQVSTDTQYF.